This T cell receptor (beta chain) is from a study of T-cell memory formation after mild COVID-19. Study details: Largely, the TCR clusters proved donor specific.

Findings of the study overall: CD4+ contracting clones were mainly CM and EM; CD8+ ones, EMRA. Clones that contracted from day 15 to 85 were balanced CD4/CD8, while later expanders leaned CD4+.

TCRdb re-analysed the 5' RACE reads in MiXCR, keeping a single row per CDR3 protein. The sample contains just under 350,000 distinct CDR3 sequences, over 10% of which appear only once. This clonotype was observed a few times. The antigen remains unidentified. The sample comprised PBMCs or a T cell subset sorted from them (not recorded which). The TCR comes from a man aged 18 to 29 who had mild COVID-19 (a few samples of this study predate the infection). Cell type and time point are not known.

The CDR3 nucleotides read TGTGCCAGCAGCTCGGACATAAACACTGAAGCTTTCTTT. It specifies CASSSDINTEAFF. The rearrangement uses TRBV11-2 and TRBJ1-1; D possibly corresponds to TRBD1 (5 bases). The CDR3 is 13 amino acids. Deletions cut 4 bases from V and 2 bases from J, with 8 bases between. Germline values: CDR1 SGHAT, CDR2 FQNNGV.